These 19 T cell receptor beta chains share one sample of origin, sequenced in a study of blood T cell repertoires in COVID-19. Sequencing was performed with immunoSEQ multiplex PCR; in TCRdb, only in-frame clones are kept and a portion is missing. Of a few hundred thousand clones in the sample, around 90% are singletons; the top ten hold just under 1%. Input material: PBMCs or T cells enriched from blood (not recorded which). The receptors here all came from a woman in her 30s who had recovered from COVID-19.

The chain joins TRBV6-5 to TRBJ1-5; 8 bases are shared with TRBD1. This CDR3 is built from 15 residues. The germline V gene encodes CDR1 MNHEY and CDR2 SVGAGI. V shed 6 bases, J shed 2 bases, and the junction held 6 bases outside the gene matches. The CDR3 DNA reads as TGTGCCAGCAGCCCCGACAGGGGTGGCAATCAGCCCCAGCATTTT. Translating it yields CASSPDRGGNQPQHF.

The chain uses TRBV6-5 and TRBJ1-4, with a tentative D call TRBD1 (6 bases). The germline CDR1 and CDR2 sequences are MNHEY and SVGAGI. CDR3 length equals 15 residues. Trimming shortened V by 1 base and J by 5 bases, and 11 bases separated the two germline ends. The CDR3 DNA follows: TGTGCCAGCAGTTACTTGACAGGTCGGAATGAAAAACTGTTTTTT. Protein: CASSYLTGRNEKLFF.

This clone has a single count. This chain connects TRBV24-1 to TRBJ2-1, with 8 bases identical to TRBD2. Germline V gene data show CDR1 as KGHDR and CDR2 as SFDVKD. After removal of 4 bases from V and 4 bases from J, the junction contained 8 bases not matched to a gene. This CDR3 contains 16 residues. CDR3: CATSDPRTSPYNEQFF. CDR3 DNA sequence: TGTGCCACCAGTGACCCGAGGACTAGCCCTTACAATGAGCAGTTCTTC.

CDR3 DNA: TGTGCCAGCTCACCGGAAAACAGGGGGCGGCGGGAGCAGTACTTC. It codes for CASSPENRGRREQYF. V and J are TRBV18 and TRBJ2-7; 9 bases align to TRBD1. This CDR3 has 15 amino acids. Germline trimming cut 3 bases from V and 7 bases from J; bases unmatched to any gene: 10. Germline CDR1 KGHSH, CDR2 LQKENI.

The chain recombines TRBV4-1 with TRBJ2-1; D perhaps matches TRBD1 (6 bases). Per the germline V gene, CDR1 is MGHRA and CDR2 is YSYEKL. The CDR3 consists of 16 residues. With 6 bases removed from V and 8 bases from J, the gap between germline ends came to 23 bases. CDR3: CASRHEVRVRGDEQFF. The CDR3, as DNA: TGCGCCAGCAGGCATGAGGTCCGAGTCAGGGGCGATGAGCAGTTCTTC.

The chain uses TRBV4-3 and TRBJ2-7; D ambiguous. Germline assignment: CDR1 LGHNA and CDR2 YSLEER. The CDR3 is 16 residues long. The germline V and J ends were trimmed by 2 bases and 2 bases, with 16 bases remaining between them. CDR3 amino acids: CASSQYPPVKPYEQYF. The CDR3 DNA follows: TGCGCCAGCAGCCAATATCCCCCGGTGAAGCCCTACGAGCAGTACTTC.

The rearrangement joins TRBV5-1 to TRBJ1-2, with 11 bases identical to TRBD1. The CDR3 extends over 16 amino acids. CDR1 is SGHRS, CDR2 YFSETQ, per germline. Losses at the gene ends were 0 bases for V and 6 bases for J; bases not matched to a gene: 7. The CDR3 here is CASSLEIGQGANGYTF. The CDR3 nucleotides are TGCGCCAGCAGCTTGGAGATAGGACAGGGGGCGAATGGCTACACCTTC.

This rearrangement joins TRBV7-3 to TRBJ2-1; 7 bases match TRBD2. Trimming removed 1 base from V and 4 bases from J; junction bases left unmatched: 4. Looked up from germline, CDR1 is SGHTA and CDR2 is FQGTGA. The CDR3 is 15 residues long. The CDR3 DNA follows: TGTGCCAGCAGCTTAAGCGGGGGTCAATACAATGAGCAGTTCTTC. Its translation is CASSLSGGQYNEQFF.

The chain links TRBV27 to TRBJ1-6; D gene ambiguous. The CDR3 length is 15 residues. Trimming shortened V by 7 bases and J by 5 bases, and 15 bases separated the two germline ends. CDR1 and CDR2 (germline): MNHEY, SMNVEV (reference sequence). CDR3 residues: CASTLATANNSPLHF. CDR3 DNA sequence: TGTGCCAGCACTCTAGCAACGGCTAATAATTCACCCCTCCACTTT.

This chain joins TRBV28 and TRBJ1-2; tentatively, D is TRBD1 (6 bases). The germline V gene has CDR1 MDHEN and CDR2 SYDVKM. V dropped 5 bases and J dropped 1 base, with 14 bases sitting between them. This CDR3 comprises 15 residues. CDR3 protein: CASSTQDRHNYGYTF. The CDR3 nucleotides read TGTGCCAGCAGTACACAGGACAGACATAACTATGGCTACACCTTC.

This chain joins TRBV27 and TRBJ2-7; the D gene is possibly TRBD1 (6 bases). The CDR3 contains 13 residues. The V end was cut by 2 bases, the J end by 5 bases, with 10 bases between. Germline V lookup: CDR1 MNHEY, CDR2 SMNVEV (reference sequence). The CDR3 DNA reads as TGTGCCAGCAGTTTACAGGGGACCCACGAGCAGTACTTC. Its translation: CASSLQGTHEQYF.

The chain uses TRBV7-2 and TRBJ1-5; D not certain. The CDR3 runs 15 residues. Germline loops: CDR1 SGHTA, CDR2 FQGNSA. Trimming took off 7 bases at V and 5 bases at J, with 18 bases between the two ends. CDR3 in amino acids: CASKDVWEVDQPQHF. CDR3 DNA sequence: TGTGCCAGCAAAGACGTATGGGAGGTAGATCAGCCCCAGCATTTT.

This clone was detected once. The chain combines TRBV2 with TRBJ2-1; maybe TRBD1 (5 bases). The V gene lost 7 bases and the J gene lost 15 bases, with 16 bases spanning the gap. CDR3 length: 11 amino acids. CDR1 SNHLY and CDR2 FYNNEI come from the germline V gene. CDR3 DNA sequence: TGTGCCAGCAAAGTGGCGGCAGGGCGGTTCTTC. It yields the protein CASKVAAGRFF.

J is TRBJ1-1 and V is TRBV27, with no clear D. V was shortened by 5 bases and J by 1 base, with 11 bases between the two germline ends. The CDR3 totals 14 residues. CDR1 MNHEY and CDR2 SMNVEV come from the germline V gene (reference sequence). The CDR3 is CASSPRSGNTEAFF. The CDR3, as DNA: TGTGCCAGCAGTCCCCGGTCAGGGAACACTGAAGCTTTCTTT.

V usage is TRBV9 and J usage is TRBJ1-4; D gene uncertain. The CDR3 totals 15 residues. V was cut by 0 bases and J by 4 bases, with 10 bases left in between. Germline CDR1 and CDR2: SGDLS and YYNGEE. The CDR3 region is CASSVATGFNEKLFF. The CDR3 DNA sequence: TGTGCCAGCAGCGTAGCTACGGGGTTTAATGAAAAACTGTTTTTT.

The chain joins TRBV6-9 to TRBJ2-7; possible D gene TRBD1, 5 bases. The V gene lost 6 bases and the J gene lost 6 bases, with 18 bases spanning the gap. The CDR3 contains 14 residues. Germline CDR1 reads MNHGY; CDR2 reads SVAAGI. The CDR3 DNA reads TGTGCCAGCAGGCGCCCCCGGACATCTTGCGAGCAGTACTTC. The encoded protein is CASRRPRTSCEQYF.

V usage is TRBV7-8 and J usage is TRBJ1-2; 9 bases agree with TRBD1. Germline V gives CDR1 SGHVS, CDR2 FQNEAQ. V shed 2 bases, J shed 6 bases, and the junction held 13 bases outside the gene matches. The length of the CDR3 is 17 residues. In DNA form, the CDR3 reads TGTGCCAGCAGCTTACCTCCCCAGGGACAGGGCTATGATGGCTACACCTTC. Its protein product is CASSLPPQGQGYDGYTF.

V usage is TRBV7-9 and J usage is TRBJ2-3; TRBD1 matches 8 bases. The CDR3 has 18 amino acids. V gave up 5 bases and J gave up 2 bases; unmatched junction bases: 15. CDR1 and CDR2 (germline): SEHNR, FQNEAQ (reference sequence). This chain's CDR3 is CASSPRRGLQGATDTQYF. CDR3 nucleotides: TGTGCCAGCAGCCCGAGACGGGGACTTCAGGGGGCCACAGATACGCAGTATTTT.

The chain uses TRBV7-9 and TRBJ2-3; a possible D gene is TRBD1 (6 bases). Germline-derived CDR1 and CDR2 are SEHNR and FQNEAQ (reference sequence). CDR3 length: 14 amino acids. Trimming cost V 1 base and J 4 bases, with 9 bases left between them. The CDR3 region has the DNA TGTGCCAGCAGCTTAGGCCCAGGGGCAGATACGCAGTATTTT. This encodes CASSLGPGADTQYF.